The text below deals with one TCR beta chain. Followed over time, Seattle patients had been enrolled while infection was active. This sample was taken from a study of blood T cell repertoires in COVID-19. As for the study in general: PBMCs, B-cell-depleted T cells, or T cells were the source of the cDNA or gDNA that made up the material.

Sequenced by immunoSEQ multiplex PCR; TCRdb stores in-frame clones only, minus some. The data show roughly 230,000 clones, with roughly 89% seen just once and around 1.9% held by the top ten. Germline CDR1 reads SGHKS; CDR2 reads YYEKEE (reference sequence). There are 14 residues in the CDR3. The V end was cut by 2 bases, the J end by 0 bases, with 8 bases between. The source is a woman aged 55-75 years with COVID-19, enrolled during active disease. V and J are TRBV5-5 and TRBJ1-1, with D possibly matching TRBD1 (5 bases). Sequencing was performed on peripheral blood. The CDR3 loop is CASSLWGVNTEAFF. Written as DNA, the CDR3 is TGTGCCAGCAGCTTATGGGGGGTGAACACTGAAGCTTTCTTT.